The 25 T cell receptor beta chains listed next were all sequenced from one sample in a study of chemoradiotherapy in HPV16-positive cancers. Clones were read by immunoSEQ multiplex PCR, and TCRdb kept only the in-frame ones, dropping some. The table has about 68,000 clones, almost 90% seen once. The starting material was blood, obtained from a patient who underwent chemoradiotherapy. The receptor set was obtained from a human donor with HPV-associated anogenital cancer.

J is TRBJ1-2 and V is TRBV29-1; D remains ambiguous. V dropped 4 bases and J dropped 3 bases, with 18 bases sitting between them. This CDR3 region has 15 residues. Germline CDR1 is SQVTM and CDR2 is ANQGSEA. The CDR3 reads CSVATELAPYYGYTF. DNA for the CDR3: TGCAGCGTTGCCACCGAACTGGCCCCGTACTATGGCTACACCTTC.

CDR3 amino acids: CASSGTSFETQYF. The CDR3 DNA follows: TGTGCCAGCAGCGGGACTAGCTTTGAGACCCAGTACTTC. The rearrangement joins TRBV7-9 to TRBJ2-5, with 9 bases lining up with TRBD2. V lost 5 bases and J lost 5; bases outside the gene matches: 3. The CDR3 runs 13 residues. CDR1 is SEHNR and CDR2 is FQNEAQ in the germline V gene (reference sequence).

V is TRBV7-9 and J is TRBJ1-2; weak D call: TRBD1 (5 bases). The germline V and J ends were trimmed by 2 bases and 8 bases, with 15 bases remaining between them. The germline V gene encodes CDR1 SEHNR and CDR2 FQNEAQ (reference sequence). The length of the CDR3 is 14 residues. CDR3 coding DNA: TGTGCCAGCAGCTTACCCGGGGGGTCTAGGGGCTACACCTTC. Its translation is CASSLPGGSRGYTF. The full variable domain, in which reference TRBV7-9 and TRBJ1-2 provide the parts outside the CDR3, is DTGVSQNPRHKITKRGQNVTFRCDPISEHNRLYWYRQTLGQGPEFLTYFQNEAQLEKSRLLSDRFSAERPKGSFSTLEIQRTEQGDSAMYLCASSLPGGSRGYTFGSGTRLTVV.

This chain links TRBV5-1 with TRBJ2-7; 12 bases map to TRBD2. With V trimmed by 4 bases and J by 5 bases, 7 bases remained unmatched. Germline V gene lookup returns CDR1 SGHRS and CDR2 YFSETQ. The CDR3 extends over 15 amino acids. The CDR3 nucleotides read TGCGCCAGCAGCACCCTAGCGGGAGGGCCGGACGAGCAGTACTTC. Residues: CASSTLAGGPDEQYF.

A single count supports this clone. This chain links TRBV2 with TRBJ1-4, with TRBD1 matching 7 bases. The CDR3 has 14 amino acids. With V trimmed by 6 bases and J by 4 bases, 5 bases remained unmatched. Germline V CDR1 and CDR2: SNHLY, FYNNEI. The DNA for the CDR3 is TGTGCCAGCAGGAAGGGACAGTATAATGAAAAACTGTTTTTT. Protein product: CASRKGQYNEKLFF.

In this sample, this clone turned up a few times. The CDR3 DNA reads TGTGCCAGCAGCGCACAGGTGAAACACACTGAAGCTTTCTTT. It encodes CASSAQVKHTEAFF. The rearrangement uses TRBV9 and TRBJ1-1; possibly TRBD1 for D (5 bases). The V gene's germline CDR1 is SGDLS and CDR2 YYNGEE. The CDR3 contains 14 residues. Trimming removed 3 bases from V and 3 bases from J, with 12 bases in between. Drawing the rest from reference TRBV9 and TRBJ1-1, the complete variable domain is DSGVTQTPKHLITATGQRVTLRCSPRSGDLSVYWYQQSLDQGLQFLIQYYNGEERAKGNILERFSAQQFPDLHSELNLSSLELGDSALYFCASSAQVKHTEAFFGQGTRLTVV.

This chain links TRBV15 with TRBJ2-7, with 9 bases lining up with TRBD1. V was pared by 3 bases and J by 3 bases, with 12 bases of the junction left unmatched. The CDR3 has 17 residues. Germline V gives CDR1 LNHNV, CDR2 YYDKDF (reference sequence). The CDR3 DNA follows: TGTGCCACCAGCAGCCCAGGTCGTGGACAGGGGATCTACGAGCAGTACTTC. It translates to CATSSPGRGQGIYEQYF. The whole variable domain, filled in from reference TRBV15 and TRBJ2-7, reads DAMVIQNPRYQVTQFGKPVTLSCSQTLNHNVMYWYQQKSSQAPKLLFHYYDKDFNNEADTPDNFQSRRPNTSFCFLDIRSPGLGDTAMYLCATSSPGRGQGIYEQYFGPGTRLTVT.

The chain combines TRBV10-2 with TRBJ1-2; D unresolved. Trimming took 6 bases from V and 4 from J, leaving 18 bases between them. This CDR3 comprises 15 residues. Germline V gene data show CDR1 as WSHSY and CDR2 as SAAADI. The CDR3 loop reads CASSLDGTSSYGYTF. CDR3 DNA: TGCGCCAGCAGCTTGGACGGTACGAGTAGCTATGGCTACACCTTC.

This rearrangement joins TRBV10-2 to TRBJ2-1, with 12 positions matching TRBD2. The V gene end was trimmed by 7 bases and the J gene end by 8 bases; junction bases not matched to a gene: 9. The germline V gene encodes CDR1 WSHSY and CDR2 SAAADI. The CDR3 spans 15 residues. This CDR3 reads CASTPSGRASDEQFF. The CDR3 DNA reads TGCGCCAGCACCCCTAGCGGGAGGGCCTCGGATGAGCAGTTCTTC.

This chain links TRBV28 with TRBJ2-7, with a tentative D call TRBD2 (6 bases). The V gene's germline CDR1 is MDHEN and CDR2 SYDVKM. V gave up 6 bases and J gave up 7 bases, with 13 bases separating them. The CDR3 contains 12 residues. The CDR3 reads CASRDLREEQYF. In DNA form, the CDR3 reads TGTGCCAGCAGGGATCTCCGGGAGGAGCAGTACTTC.

The chain employs TRBV5-1 and TRBJ1-1; TRBD1 might be the D (6 bases). V lost 0 bases and J lost 7, with 16 bases in between. The CDR3 consists of 15 residues. Germline V gives CDR1 SGHRS, CDR2 YFSETQ. The CDR3 DNA reads TGCGCCAGCAGCTTGGACGGCAGGGGTTGGAATGAAGCTTTCTTT. It specifies CASSLDGRGWNEAFF.

The chain uses TRBV27 and TRBJ1-1, with D possibly matching TRBD1 (5 bases). Looked up from germline, CDR1 is MNHEY and CDR2 is SMNVEV (reference sequence). V shed 5 bases and J shed 0 bases, with 13 bases lying between them. The CDR3 is made up of 15 amino acids. Here the CDR3 DNA reads TGTGCCAGCAGTCTGACGGGACGGATGAACACTGAAGCTTTCTTT. Amino acids: CASSLTGRMNTEAFF.

This clone was detected a few times. The chain joins TRBV4-1 to TRBJ1-1; 9 bases line up with TRBD1. The V gene's germline CDR1 is MGHRA and CDR2 YSYEKL. V was clipped by 2 bases and J by 5 bases; unmatched bases: 9. The CDR3 length is 16 residues. The CDR3 bases are TGCGCCAGCAGCCAATCCTTGGGGACAGGGAGAACTGAAGCTTTCTTT. Translating it yields CASSQSLGTGRTEAFF.

J is TRBJ1-5 and V is TRBV6-1; D gene unclear. The CDR3 contains 13 residues. CDR1 is MNHNS, CDR2 SASEGT, per germline. The V end was cut by 1 base, the J end by 2 bases, with 3 bases between. DNA of the CDR3: TGTGCCAGCAGTGAAGATGGCAATCAGCCCCAGCATTTT. Amino acids: CASSEDGNQPQHF.

The chain has TRBV7-9 and TRBJ2-5, with 12 bases fitting TRBD2. This CDR3 has 15 residues. Looked up from germline, CDR1 is SEHNR and CDR2 is FQNEAQ (reference sequence). Unmatched junction bases numbered 7, after V lost 6 bases and J lost 5 bases. The CDR3 DNA is TGTGCCAGCAGGCCTAGCGGGAGGGCGGGGGAGACCCAGTACTTC. Its translation is CASRPSGRAGETQYF.

This chain links TRBV19 with TRBJ1-5; the match to TRBD1 covers 7 bases. CDR3 length equals 15 residues. V dropped 5 bases and J dropped 3; count of bases not matched to a gene: 7. The germline gives CDR1 LNHDA, CDR2 SQIVND (reference sequence). The CDR3 bases are TGTGCCAGTAGTGAAGGACAGGTATTCAATCAGCCCCAGCATTTT. This gives the protein CASSEGQVFNQPQHF.

DNA of the CDR3: TGTGCCAGCAGCCAAGAGGTATCAGGATATGGAAACACCATATATTTT. Protein sequence: CASSQEVSGYGNTIYF. The V and J genes are TRBV4-2 and TRBJ1-3; D is undetermined. The V end was cut by 0 bases, the J end by 3 bases, with 12 bases between. The CDR3 loop spans 16 amino acids. Germline assignment: CDR1 LGHNA and CDR2 YNFKEQ.

The chain combines TRBV6-4 with TRBJ2-7; no clear D. The CDR3 is 11 amino acids. V shed 2 bases and J shed 6 bases, with 5 bases lying between them. CDR1 and CDR2 from the germline V gene are MRHNA and SNTAGT. The chain's CDR3 is CASSDQSEQYF. The CDR3 coding sequence is TGTGCCAGCAGTGACCAGAGCGAGCAGTACTTC.

The rearrangement links TRBV5-1 to TRBJ2-1; either TRBD1 or TRBD2 may supply D (5 bases each). The CDR3 loop spans 14 amino acids. The germline V gene encodes CDR1 SGHRS and CDR2 YFSETQ. V lost 0 bases and J lost 8, with 12 bases in between. As DNA, the CDR3 is TGCGCCAGCAGCTTGGGAGGGGCTTACGATGAGCAGTTCTTC. Translating gives CASSLGGAYDEQFF. Using reference TRBV5-1 and TRBJ2-1 for the parts outside the CDR3, the full variable domain is KAGVTQTPRYLIKTRGQQVTLSCSPISGHRSVSWYQQTPGQGLQFLFEYFSETQRNKGNFPGRFSGRQFSNSRSEMNVSTLELGDSALYLCASSLGGAYDEQFFGPGTRLTVL.

Comments on this clone: The same CDR3 arises from other DNA sequences in this sample as well. The chain is built from TRBV7-9 and TRBJ1-2; D is unclear. The CDR3 length is 12 residues. From germline, CDR1 is SEHNR and CDR2 FQNEAQ (reference sequence). Trimming pared 1 base from V and 4 bases from J, leaving 4 bases between. CDR3 nucleotide sequence: TGTGCCAGCAGCTTAGGCGGCTATGGCTACACCTTC. Protein product: CASSLGGYGYTF. The whole variable domain, remainder taken from reference TRBV7-9 and TRBJ1-2, is DTGVSQNPRHKITKRGQNVTFRCDPISEHNRLYWYRQTLGQGPEFLTYFQNEAQLEKSRLLSDRFSAERPKGSFSTLEIQRTEQGDSAMYLCASSLGGYGYTFGSGTRLTVV.

This clone has just one count. The V call is TRBV5-6, the J call TRBJ1-2; the D gene is possibly TRBD1 (5 bases). V lost 0 bases, J lost 6 bases, and 9 bases lay in between. The CDR3 has 13 residues. Germline assignment: CDR1 SGHDT and CDR2 YYEEEE. The CDR3 coding sequence is TGTGCCAGCAGCTTGGTGACAGTGGATGGCTACACCTTC. Its protein is CASSLVTVDGYTF.

This chain links TRBV30 with TRBJ1-1; no firm D call. V lost 2 bases and J lost 3, with 7 bases in between. The CDR3 contains 12 residues. CDR1 and CDR2 (germline): GTSNPN, SVGIG (reference sequence). The CDR3, as DNA: TGTGCCTGGAGTACTGTGTACACTGAAGCTTTCTTT. Protein: CAWSTVYTEAFF.

This rearrangement joins TRBV18 to TRBJ2-7; 7 positions agree with TRBD1. The CDR3 has 14 residues. The germline V gene encodes CDR1 KGHSH and CDR2 LQKENI. J was trimmed by 2 bases and V by 2 bases; bases with no gene match: 3. In nucleotides, the CDR3 is TGTGCCAGCTCACCAGAGACAGGGACCTACGAGCAGTACTTC. Residues: CASSPETGTYEQYF.

This clone was seen a few times. The rearrangement uses TRBV28 and TRBJ2-7; possibly TRBD1 or TRBD2 for D (6 bases each). The germline V and J ends were trimmed by 1 base and 6 bases, with 25 bases remaining between them. The germline CDR1 and CDR2 sequences are MDHEN and SYDVKM. The CDR3 consists of 18 residues. For the CDR3, the DNA is TGTGCCAGCAGTTTATTCATTGGCGGGGCCCAACAGGGATCCGAGCAGTACTTC. As protein: CASSLFIGGAQQGSEQYF.

The chain joins TRBV9 to TRBJ2-1; the match to TRBD1 covers 12 bases. This CDR3 has 16 amino acids. The V and J ends lost 2 bases and 5 bases, in that order; junction bases with no gene match: 5. Germline values: CDR1 SGDLS, CDR2 YYNGEE. The CDR3 here is CASSVVGQGANNEQFF. CDR3 nucleotides: TGTGCCAGCAGCGTTGTGGGACAGGGGGCGAACAATGAGCAGTTCTTC.